Presented here are 9 T cell receptor beta chains from one specimen sequenced in a study of spatial heterogeneity in lung cancer. Their recognized antigens are unknown. A single record per CDR3 protein comes from TCRdb applying MiXCR to the 5' RACE reads. The profile shows hundreds of distinct CDR3 sequences, 20% to 30% of them singletons. Study observations and caveats: The study found that expanded intratumoral alpha and beta TCR counts tracked tumor mutation counts.

Time point defined: sample taken at primary tumor resection. The sequencing used lung tumor tissue, collected at surgery. These receptor sequences come from a male donor with early-stage non-small cell lung cancer.

This clonotype was seen more than once but under ten times. This beta chain is an unintended read in a library built for alpha chains; its size means little. V and J are TRBV19 and TRBJ2-7, with D tentatively TRBD1 or TRBD2 (5 bases each). CDR1 is LNHDA and CDR2 is SQIVND in the germline V gene (reference sequence). The CDR3 is made up of 13 amino acids. CDR3 bases: TGTGCTACCTCCGGGGCCTATACCTACGAGCAGTACTTC. It yields the protein CATSGAYTYEQYF.

This clonotype was observed a few times. This beta chain represents an off-target read in a library built for alpha chains; its size is of limited meaning. The chain has TRBV27 and TRBJ1-1; D remains ambiguous. Germline lookup yields CDR1 MNHEY and CDR2 SMNVEV (reference sequence). V was clipped by 4 bases and J by 1 base, with 13 bases between them. This CDR3 has 15 residues. CDR3 protein: CASSSKGAGNTEAFF. The CDR3 DNA is TGTGCCAGCAGTTCTAAAGGAGCCGGGAACACTGAAGCTTTCTTT.

A remark on this clonotype: As an off-target read in a library built for alpha chains, this beta chain has a frequency of little significance. J is TRBJ2-5 and V is TRBV19, with D possibly TRBD1 on 5 matching bases. The CDR3 extends over 13 amino acids. Trimming left V 5 bases short and J 5 bases short, with 12 bases between. The V gene's germline CDR1 is LNHDA and CDR2 SQIVND (reference sequence). This chain's CDR3 is CASSPDPGETQYF. The DNA of the CDR3 is TGTGCCAGTAGTCCGGACCCAGGGGAGACCCAGTACTTC.

As to this clonotype: This beta chain is an unintended read in a library built for alpha chains; its size means little. This chain links TRBV4-3 with TRBJ1-6; 7 bases match TRBD1. V was clipped by 4 bases and J by 6 bases; unmatched bases: 3. Germline lookup yields CDR1 LGHNA and CDR2 YSLEER. CDR3 length equals 14 residues. The CDR3 here is CASSRGDSNSPLHF. The CDR3 DNA reads TGCGCCAGCAGCCGTGGGGACAGTAATTCACCCCTCCACTTT.

This clonotype was counted only a few times. This beta chain is a stray sequence in a library constructed for alpha chains; its clone size is not meaningful. The CDR3 nucleotides are TGTGCCAGCAGCTGGATGGGAACAGGGGGCTGGGATTATATCTCCTACGAGCAGTACTTC. Its translation is CASSWMGTGGWDYISYEQYF. This chain links TRBV5-4 with TRBJ2-7; 9 bases agree with TRBD1. V lost 3 bases to trimming and J lost 0 bases; unmatched junction nucleotides: 19. The V gene's germline CDR1 is SGHNT and CDR2 YYREEE (reference sequence). The CDR3 sequence is 20 residues long.

This clonotype was observed a few times. For a library built for alpha chains, this beta chain is a stray read; little rests on its size. The genes are TRBV20-1 and TRBJ2-2; 7 bases are a match to TRBD1. J gave up 5 bases and V 3 bases, and 6 bases lay outside the gene matches. Per the germline V gene, CDR1 is DFQATT and CDR2 is SNEGSKA (reference sequence). The CDR3 totals 14 residues. CDR3 loop: CSARRVQGTGELFF. The CDR3 DNA reads TGCAGTGCTAGGAGGGTACAGGGGACCGGGGAGCTGTTTTTT.

Comment on this clonotype: Found in a library prepared for alpha chains, this beta chain is an off-target read, and its abundance has little meaning. The chain couples TRBV5-1 to TRBJ1-6; unclear D gene. Germline V gene sequence: CDR1 SGHRS, CDR2 YFSETQ. The CDR3 is 14 amino acids. Trimming took 0 bases from V and 6 from J, leaving 7 bases between them. CDR3 sequence reads: CASSLEVSNSPLHF. The DNA of the CDR3 is TGCGCCAGCAGCTTGGAGGTTTCTAATTCACCCCTCCACTTT.

This clonotype was found a few times. Since the library was made to target alpha chains, this beta chain is a stray read and its abundance is not meaningful. This chain joins TRBV23-1 and TRBJ2-1, with TRBD1 matching 8 bases. TRBV23-1 has ORF status, its function being uncertain. This CDR3 has 17 residues. V gave up 4 bases and J gave up 5 bases; unmatched junction bases: 13. In DNA form, the CDR3 reads TGCGCCAGCAGTCTAGACTGGACAGGGATCGTCCACAATGAGCAGTTCTTC. Its protein is CASSLDWTGIVHNEQFF.

With respect to this clonotype: Since it is a stray read in a library aimed at alpha chains, this beta chain has a size that is not meaningful. The chain carries TRBV11-2 and TRBJ2-7; 9 nucleotides match TRBD1. The CDR3 is 15 amino acids. V lost 5 bases and J lost 1; bases outside the gene matches: 6. Germline V gene data show CDR1 as SGHAT and CDR2 as FQNNGV. CDR3 loop: CASSLNRGPSYEQYF. CDR3 sequence (DNA): TGTGCCAGCAGCCTAAACAGGGGGCCATCCTACGAGCAGTACTTC.